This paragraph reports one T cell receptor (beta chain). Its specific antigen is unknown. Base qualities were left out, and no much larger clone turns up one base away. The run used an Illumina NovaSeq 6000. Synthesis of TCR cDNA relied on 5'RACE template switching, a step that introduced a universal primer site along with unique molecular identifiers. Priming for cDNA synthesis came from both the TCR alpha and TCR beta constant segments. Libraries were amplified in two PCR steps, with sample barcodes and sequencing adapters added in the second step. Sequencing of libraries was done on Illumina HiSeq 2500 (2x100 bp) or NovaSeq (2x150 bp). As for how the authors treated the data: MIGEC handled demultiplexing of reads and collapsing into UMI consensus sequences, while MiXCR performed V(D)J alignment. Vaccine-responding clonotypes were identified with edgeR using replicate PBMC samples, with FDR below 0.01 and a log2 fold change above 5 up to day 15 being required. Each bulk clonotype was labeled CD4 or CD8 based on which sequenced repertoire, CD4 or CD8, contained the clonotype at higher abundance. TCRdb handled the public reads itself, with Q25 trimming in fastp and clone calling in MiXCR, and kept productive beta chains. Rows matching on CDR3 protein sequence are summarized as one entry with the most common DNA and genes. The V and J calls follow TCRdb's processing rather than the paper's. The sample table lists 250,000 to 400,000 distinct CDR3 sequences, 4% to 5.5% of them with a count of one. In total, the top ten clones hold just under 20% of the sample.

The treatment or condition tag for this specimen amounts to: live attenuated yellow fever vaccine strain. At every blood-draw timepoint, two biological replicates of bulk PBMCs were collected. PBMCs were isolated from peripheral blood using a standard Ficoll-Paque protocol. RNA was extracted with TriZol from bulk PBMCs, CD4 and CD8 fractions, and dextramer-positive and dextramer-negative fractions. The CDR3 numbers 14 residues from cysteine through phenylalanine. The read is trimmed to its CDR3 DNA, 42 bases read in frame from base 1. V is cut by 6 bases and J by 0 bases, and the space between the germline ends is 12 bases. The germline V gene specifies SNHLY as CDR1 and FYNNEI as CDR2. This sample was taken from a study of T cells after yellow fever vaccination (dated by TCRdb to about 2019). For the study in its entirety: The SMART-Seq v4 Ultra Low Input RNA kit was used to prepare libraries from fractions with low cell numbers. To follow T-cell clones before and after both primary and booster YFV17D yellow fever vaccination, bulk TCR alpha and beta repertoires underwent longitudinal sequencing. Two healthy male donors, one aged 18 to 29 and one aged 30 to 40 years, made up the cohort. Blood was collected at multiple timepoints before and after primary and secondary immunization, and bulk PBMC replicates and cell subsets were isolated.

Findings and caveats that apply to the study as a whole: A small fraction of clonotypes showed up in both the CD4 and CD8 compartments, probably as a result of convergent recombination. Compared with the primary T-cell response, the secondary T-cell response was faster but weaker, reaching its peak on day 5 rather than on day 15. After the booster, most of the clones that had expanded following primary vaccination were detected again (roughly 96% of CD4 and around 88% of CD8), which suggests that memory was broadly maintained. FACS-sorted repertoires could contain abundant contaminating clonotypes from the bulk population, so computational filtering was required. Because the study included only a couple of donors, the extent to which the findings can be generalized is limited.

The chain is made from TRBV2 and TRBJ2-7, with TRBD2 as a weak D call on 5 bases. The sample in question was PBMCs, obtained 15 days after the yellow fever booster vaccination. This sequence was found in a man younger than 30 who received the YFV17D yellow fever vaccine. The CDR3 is CASREDGYSYEQYF. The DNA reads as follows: TGTGCCAGCAGGGAGGACGGATACTCCTACGAGCAGTACTTC.